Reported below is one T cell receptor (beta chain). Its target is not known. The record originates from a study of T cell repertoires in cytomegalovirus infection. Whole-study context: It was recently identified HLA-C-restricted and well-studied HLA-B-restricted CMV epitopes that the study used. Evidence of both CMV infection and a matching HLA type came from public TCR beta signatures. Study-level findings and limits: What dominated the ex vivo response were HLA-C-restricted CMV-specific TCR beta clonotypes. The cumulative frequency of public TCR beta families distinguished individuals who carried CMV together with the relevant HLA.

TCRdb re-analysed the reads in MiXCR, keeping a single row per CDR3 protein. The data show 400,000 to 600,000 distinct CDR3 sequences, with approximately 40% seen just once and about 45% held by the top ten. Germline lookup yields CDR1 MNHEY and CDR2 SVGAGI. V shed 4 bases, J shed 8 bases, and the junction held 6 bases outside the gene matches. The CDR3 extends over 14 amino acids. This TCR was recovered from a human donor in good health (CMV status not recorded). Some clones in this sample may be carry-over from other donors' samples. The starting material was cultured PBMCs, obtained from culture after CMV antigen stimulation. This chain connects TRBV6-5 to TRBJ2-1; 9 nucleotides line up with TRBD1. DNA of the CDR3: TGTGCCAGCAGTTCCCGGGACAGGGCCTATGAGCAGTTCTTC. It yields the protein CASSSRDRAYEQFF.